The 23 T cell receptor beta chains in this list originate from one sample, sequenced in a study of cytomegalovirus exposure and HLA in healthy donors. The PCR was carried out with 60 Vbeta primers and 13 Jbeta primers. Libraries were prepared by immunoSEQ multiplex PCR; TCRdb keeps only in-frame clonotypes and omits some of them. Here the sample spans some 130,000 clones, under 75% being singletons. Sequenced: PBMCs. The receptors originated from a woman in her forties in good health and CMV-seronegative.

This chain connects TRBV27 to TRBJ2-5; 8 bases agree with TRBD1. Losses at the gene ends were 6 bases for V and 5 bases for J; bases not matched to a gene: 20. This CDR3 region has 18 residues. The germline CDR1 and CDR2 sequences are MNHEY and SMNVEV (reference sequence). The CDR3 region is CASRSRTHGQGFDETQYF. The CDR3 nucleotides read TGTGCCAGCAGAAGCAGGACGCACGGACAGGGCTTCGACGAGACCCAGTACTTC.

The V gene is TRBV7-9, the J gene TRBJ1-2; 7 nucleotides line up with TRBD1. Trimming cost V 4 bases and J 4 bases; bases outside gene matches: 15. Germline V CDR1 and CDR2: SEHNR, FQNEAQ (reference sequence). The CDR3 has 17 residues. CDR3 nucleotides: TGTGCCAGCAGCTCCACGAACCTTCCGGGACAGCTCTATGGCTACACCTTC. This encodes CASSSTNLPGQLYGYTF.

This CDR3 is CASSVSEGAGGTEAFF. For the CDR3, the DNA is TGTGCCAGCAGTGTTTCCGAGGGTGCGGGGGGGACTGAAGCTTTCTTT. V usage is TRBV28 and J usage is TRBJ1-1; tentatively, D is TRBD1 (5 bases). This CDR3 is built from 16 residues. The germline gives CDR1 MDHEN, CDR2 SYDVKM. The germline V and J ends were trimmed by 5 bases and 5 bases, with 21 bases remaining between them.

The chain joins TRBV11-2 to TRBJ2-7, with 9 bases fitting TRBD2. The V and J ends lost 4 bases and 2 bases, in that order; junction bases with no gene match: 6. Germline V gene lookup returns CDR1 SGHAT and CDR2 FQNNGV. The CDR3 has 15 amino acids. CDR3 nucleotide sequence: TGTGCCAGCAGCTGGCAGAGCGGGGGGCCCTACGAGCAGTACTTC. Protein product: CASSWQSGGPYEQYF.

The rearrangement uses TRBV7-7 and TRBJ1-3, with D possibly TRBD1 on 5 matching bases. Trimming took off 5 bases at V and 0 bases at J, with 11 bases between the two ends. The CDR3 loop spans 15 amino acids. Germline values: CDR1 SSHAT, CDR2 FNYEAQ (reference sequence). CDR3 loop: CASSPDRPSGNTIYF. In DNA form, the CDR3 reads TGTGCCAGCAGCCCTGACAGACCCTCTGGAAACACCATATATTTT.

This clone was detected once. The rearrangement uses TRBV5-1 and TRBJ2-1; D remains unclear. The CDR3 has 14 residues. With 2 bases removed from V and 2 bases from J, the gap between germline ends came to 8 bases. CDR1 and CDR2 (germline): SGHRS, YFSETQ. In DNA form, the CDR3 reads TGCGCCAGCAGCTTAGCGAATACCTACAATGAGCAGTTCTTC. It is translated as CASSLANTYNEQFF.

The genes are TRBV19 and TRBJ1-5; D remains ambiguous. The germline V and J ends were trimmed by 1 base and 9 bases, with 10 bases remaining between them. The germline gives CDR1 LNHDA, CDR2 SQIVND (reference sequence). The CDR3 sequence is 13 residues long. The CDR3 DNA sequence: TGTGCCAGTAGTATAGCCGGGGTTGGGCCCCAGCATTTT. It encodes CASSIAGVGPQHF.

The chain employs TRBV6-1 and TRBJ1-6; D is uncertain. Trimming left V 3 bases short and J 9 bases short, with 15 bases between. The CDR3 extends over 15 amino acids. Looked up from germline, CDR1 is MNHNS and CDR2 is SASEGT. Here the CDR3 reads CASSDLYGDSSPLHF. The CDR3 DNA sequence: TGTGCCAGCAGTGATCTTTACGGGGATAGTTCACCCCTCCACTTT.

This clone was recorded a few times. The rearrangement uses TRBV4-1 and TRBJ1-1, with a weak D call TRBD1 (5 bases). Deletions cut 7 bases from V and 4 bases from J, with 13 bases between. This CDR3 is built from 13 residues. Germline CDR1 reads MGHRA; CDR2 reads YSYEKL. CDR3 sequence: CASTRGVGTEAFF. As DNA, the CDR3 is TGCGCCAGCACCCGGGGGGTGGGCACTGAAGCTTTCTTT.

The rearrangement joins TRBV5-1 to TRBJ2-1; a possible D gene is TRBD1 (6 bases). V dropped 8 bases and J dropped 1 base, with 13 bases sitting between them. There are 14 residues in the CDR3. The germline gives CDR1 SGHRS, CDR2 YFSETQ. The chain's CDR3 is CASEPQGSYNEQFF. The CDR3, as DNA: TGCGCCAGTGAACCACAGGGTTCCTACAATGAGCAGTTCTTC. The variable domain in full, with the rest retrieved from reference TRBV5-1 and TRBJ2-1, is KAGVTQTPRYLIKTRGQQVTLSCSPISGHRSVSWYQQTPGQGLQFLFEYFSETQRNKGNFPGRFSGRQFSNSRSEMNVSTLELGDSALYLCASEPQGSYNEQFFGPGTRLTVL.

In its sample, this clone was seen once. This rearrangement joins TRBV4-3 to TRBJ2-1, with D perhaps matching TRBD2 (6 bases). Germline CDR1 is LGHNA and CDR2 is YSLEER. This CDR3 is 12 amino acids long. Trimming pared 5 bases from V and 15 bases from J, leaving 17 bases between. CDR3 nucleotides: TGCGCCAGCAGCGACCGGGACTTCCGTTGGTTCTTC. It yields the protein CASSDRDFRWFF.

The DNA for the CDR3 is TGCGCCAGCAGCTCCGCGGGGGGTGGCCCAGATACGCAGTATTTT. This gives the protein CASSSAGGGPDTQYF. The genes are TRBV5-1 and TRBJ2-3; 8 positions agree with TRBD2. The CDR3 runs 15 residues. Germline V lookup: CDR1 SGHRS, CDR2 YFSETQ. With V trimmed by 3 bases and J by 4 bases, 7 bases remained unmatched.

This chain joins TRBV30 and TRBJ2-7; TRBD2 is a possible D gene (6 bases). The CDR3 is made up of 14 amino acids. V gave up 1 base and J gave up 5 bases, with 15 bases separating them. Germline V CDR1 and CDR2: GTSNPN, SVGIG (reference sequence). CDR3 nucleotides: TGTGCCTGGAGTGAGGGAGGATTTCTGGACGAGCAGTACTTC. Protein sequence: CAWSEGGFLDEQYF.

This clone was observed a handful of times. The V gene is TRBV6-5, the J gene TRBJ1-4; D might be TRBD1 (6 bases). With 4 bases removed from V and 8 bases from J, the gap between germline ends came to 17 bases. From germline, CDR1 is MNHEY and CDR2 SVGAGI. The CDR3 covers 15 residues. The chain's CDR3 is CASSSSGTPGEKLFF. The CDR3 nucleotides are TGTGCCAGCAGTTCCTCCGGGACACCAGGGGAAAAACTGTTTTTT.

The V and J genes are TRBV6-6 and TRBJ2-1; 10 bases are shared with TRBD2. The CDR3 runs to 15 residues. Germline CDR1 and CDR2: MNHNY and SVGAGI (reference sequence). Germline trimming cut 6 bases from V and 4 bases from J; bases unmatched to any gene: 6. The CDR3 bases are TGTGCCAGCAGCACGAGCGGGGGGGGGTACAATGAGCAGTTCTTC. Its translation: CASSTSGGGYNEQFF.

The chain combines TRBV27 with TRBJ2-1; TRBD2 agrees at 11 bases. Losses at the gene ends were 5 bases for V and 4 bases for J; bases not matched to a gene: 4. Germline V gene data show CDR1 as MNHEY and CDR2 as SMNVEV (reference sequence). The CDR3 contains 15 residues. The CDR3 is CASSLSGGAYNEQFF. Written as DNA, the CDR3 is TGTGCCAGCAGTCTTAGCGGGGGGGCGTACAATGAGCAGTTCTTC.

The gene calls are TRBV9 and TRBJ1-1; D not resolved. Deletions cut 0 bases from V and 3 bases from J, with 12 bases between. The V gene's germline CDR1 is SGDLS and CDR2 YYNGEE. CDR3 length: 15 residues. The CDR3 bases are TGTGCCAGCAGCGTAGAGCCTCGCTCGGACACTGAAGCTTTCTTT. Its protein product is CASSVEPRSDTEAFF.

J is TRBJ1-1 and V is TRBV7-8; perhaps TRBD1 as D (5 bases). Trimming removed 5 bases from V and 1 base from J, with 14 bases in between. Germline-derived CDR1 and CDR2 are SGHVS and FQNEAQ. This CDR3 has 15 residues. In nucleotides, the CDR3 is TGTGCCAGCAGCCCCAACAGGTCCCCGAACACTGAAGCTTTCTTT. Protein: CASSPNRSPNTEAFF.

The chain recombines TRBV5-4 with TRBJ1-4; D is undetermined. Germline CDR1 reads SGHNT; CDR2 reads YYREEE (reference sequence). This CDR3 is 14 amino acids long. The V gene lost 4 bases and the J gene lost 6 bases, with 13 bases spanning the gap. The CDR3 loop is CASSRAGSDEKLFF. The CDR3 region has the DNA TGTGCCAGCAGCCGCGCGGGGAGCGATGAAAAACTGTTTTTT.

This clone has just a few counts. The chain carries TRBV30 and TRBJ2-7; TRBD2 matches 8 bases. The CDR3 consists of 14 residues. Trimming removed 2 bases from V and 2 bases from J; junction bases left unmatched: 5. In germline, CDR1 is GTSNPN, CDR2 SVGIG (reference sequence). This CDR3 reads CAWSWSGGTYEQYF. The DNA of the CDR3 is TGTGCCTGGAGTTGGAGCGGGGGTACCTACGAGCAGTACTTC.

The chain combines TRBV7-9 with TRBJ1-6; perhaps TRBD1 as D (6 bases). The CDR3 runs to 15 residues. Germline assignment: CDR1 SEHNR and CDR2 FQNEAQ (reference sequence). Trimming cost V 3 bases and J 5 bases, with 11 bases left between them. CDR3 region: CASSFGQTNNSPLHF. Written as DNA, the CDR3 is TGTGCCAGCAGCTTCGGACAGACGAATAATTCACCCCTCCACTTT.

The chain uses TRBV7-2 and TRBJ2-7; 8 nucleotides match TRBD2. V lost 5 bases and J lost 5; bases outside the gene matches: 8. The CDR3 extends over 14 amino acids. Per the germline V gene, CDR1 is SGHTA and CDR2 is FQGNSA. This CDR3 reads CASSPGRDFDEQYF. Written as DNA, the CDR3 is TGTGCCAGCAGCCCCGGGAGGGACTTTGACGAGCAGTACTTC. Supplemented by reference TRBV7-2 and TRBJ2-7, the full variable domain reads GAGVSQSPSNKVTEKGKDVELRCDPISGHTALYWYRQSLGQGLEFLIYFQGNSAPDKSGLPSDRFSAERTGGSVSTLTIQRTQQEDSAVYLCASSPGRDFDEQYFGPGTRLTVT.

The chain employs TRBV2 and TRBJ1-2; D might be TRBD1 (5 bases). V shed 6 bases and J shed 1 base, with 15 bases lying between them. Germline-derived CDR1 and CDR2 are SNHLY and FYNNEI. This CDR3 is built from 15 residues. In nucleotides, the CDR3 is TGTGCCAGCAGACTGGGTGGAGGGGTTAACTATGGCTACACCTTC. Translation gives CASRLGGGVNYGYTF.